A selection of T cell receptor beta chains follows, all from one sample in a study of blood T cell repertoires in COVID-19. The assay was immunoSEQ multiplex PCR, and TCRdb's table has in-frame clones only and misses some. This sample has about 96,000 clones, with roughly 80% found just once. The specimen sequenced was peripheral blood. Receptor source: a woman in her fifties or sixties with acute or convalescent COVID-19. CDR3s include the opening cysteine and the closing phenylalanine or tryptophan. The D gene is left open where the match is weak. Clone size is given for some rows only: seen once, a few or many times, or a class if the clone is expanded.

TRBJ2-1,TRBV28,TRBD1,.,CASSSLTRDRPKGEQFF
TRBJ1-3,TRBV18,.,once,CASSPGQTSGNTIYF
TRBJ2-3,TRBV7-3,TRBD2,.,CASSPGGVTDTQYF
TRBJ2-7,TRBV7-2,TRBD2,.,CASSLRASGGSYEQYF
TRBJ1-3,TRBV28,.,.,CASSFESGNTIYF
TRBJ1-4,TRBV18,.,.,CASSPRQVRTNEKLFF
TRBJ1-2,TRBV6-5,.,.,CASSYSQGSPYGYTF
TRBJ2-2,TRBV29-1,.,.,CSVEDLGRRTGELFF
TRBJ2-5,TRBV10-3,TRBD2,.,CAITSGGTETQYF
TRBJ2-7,TRBV6-5,TRBD1,.,CAGSFGQGSYEQYF
TRBJ2-1,TRBV11-3,.,few,CASSPSPRGNYNEQFF
TRBJ1-2,TRBV9,.,once,CASSSKPTATNYGYTF
TRBJ1-5,TRBV30,TRBD1,.,CAWSVRQGPQPQHF
TRBJ2-1,TRBV6-5,TRBD1,.,CASSDRGHYNEQFF
TRBJ2-1,TRBV9,TRBD1,few,CASSADRGREQFF
TRBJ1-5,TRBV27,.,.,CASSLVRDTQPQHF
TRBJ1-3,TRBV29-1,TRBD1,.,CSAGQGSGNTIYF
TRBJ1-4,TRBV5-1,TRBD1,.,CASSSTGGSEKLFF
TRBJ1-2,TRBV6-1,.,.,CASSEATHRAGDYGYTF
TRBJ1-1,TRBV6-6,TRBD1,.,CASRDLTGKSFF